This T cell receptor beta chain was recorded in a study of control samples from healthy donors and cancer patients. Using immunoSEQ multiplex PCR, the repertoire was profiled, and TCRdb retains in-frame clones only, with some absent. The sample includes 150,000 to 200,000 clones, 85% to 90% of them seen just once. The sequenced sample consisted of blood. This TCR was sampled from a woman between 50 and 59 years old in good health.

CDR3 in amino acids: CASRQGDSYNSPLHF. The DNA of the CDR3 is TGTGCCAGCAGACAGGGGGACTCCTATAATTCACCCCTCCACTTT. This chain links TRBV28 with TRBJ1-6; 8 bases match TRBD1. Germline V gene lookup returns CDR1 MDHEN and CDR2 SYDVKM. The CDR3 totals 15 residues. V shed 6 bases and J 0 bases; nucleotides not matched to a gene: 1.